This T cell receptor beta chain is from a study of PD-L1 blockade in urothelial cancer. Study-wide background: Beginning in about 2014, patients received atezolizumab, given as 1,200 mg intravenously every 3 weeks. Median T cell yield per blood sample was around 130,000 cells.

Per germline, CDR1 LNHNV and CDR2 YYDKDF (reference sequence). The CDR3 loop spans 18 amino acids. The ends were cut back, 4 bases at V and 0 bases at J, with 18 bases in the middle. Time point noted: pretreatment peripheral blood. Produced via immunoSEQ multiplex PCR; TCRdb's table is partial and in-frame only. The sample includes about 130,000 clones, about four fifths of them seen just once. The material was PBMCs, obtained around atezolizumab (anti-PD-L1) treatment. The chain couples TRBV15 to TRBJ1-4, with D possibly TRBD1 on 5 matching bases. This clonotype was sampled from a man between 50 and 59 years old with urothelial cancer. The CDR3 loop is CATSTLTVTDATNEKLFF. The CDR3 bases are TGTGCCACCAGCACTTTGACAGTTACCGATGCAACTAATGAAAAACTGTTTTTT.